This T cell receptor beta chain was obtained from a study of shared clonotypes between healthy human individuals. Study context: CD4 naive and CD4 memory each took three plates per donor, while CD8 naive took two and CD8 memory one. General study findings and limits: Compared with clonotypes that all four donors shared, non-shared clonotypes had lower generation probabilities. It was only blood that was sampled, and tissue repertoires likely differ.

Positively selected for CCR7, the CD45RO-negative cells used as naive CD8 cells excluded terminally differentiated effector memory CD45RA+ cells. With 3 bases removed from V and 5 bases from J, the gap between germline ends came to 7 bases. Germline V lookup: CDR1 SGHAT, CDR2 FQNNGV. This CDR3 comprises 12 residues. This table comes from immunoSEQ multiplex PCR, and its TCRdb copy is limited to in-frame clones, with some not included. The table records some 2.1 million clones, approximately 95% of them present only once. A note on this clone: The antigen is undetermined. Other DNA sequences in this specimen translate into the identical CDR3.

This chain links TRBV11-2 with TRBJ2-5; D is unclear. The sample comprised naive CD8+ T cells sorted from blood. The TCR sequence derives from a man aged 18 to 29 in good health. CDR3: CASSLAEETQYF. CDR3 sequence (DNA): TGTGCCAGCAGCTTGGCAGAGGAGACCCAGTACTTC.